Below, 11 T cell receptor beta chains from the same sample are listed, as sequenced in a study of monozygotic twins with inflammatory bowel disease. One entry per CDR3 protein, without DNA, is what TCRdb gives after re-calling the 5' RACE reads. Its table records approximately 400,000 distinct CDR3 sequences. Source material: blood. The receptors were gathered from a human donor with ulcerative colitis or Crohn's disease, or a healthy co-twin of an affected twin (not recorded which).

The J gene is TRBJ2-1, the V gene TRBV18; TCRdb's D call, TRBD2, is unchecked because there is no DNA. Germline V lookup: CDR1 KGHSH, CDR2 LQKENI. The CDR3 consists of 19 residues. CDR3 region: CASSPRLAGGNSLKNEQFF.

J is TRBJ1-5 and V is TRBV20-1. CDR3 length: 12 residues. The germline gives CDR1 DFQATT, CDR2 SNEGSKA (reference sequence). This CDR3 is CSAKYSNQPQHF.

The CDR3: CSARFTGVGETQYF. The rearrangement uses TRBV20-1 and TRBJ2-5; lacking DNA, the TRBD1 call made by TCRdb goes unchecked. In germline, CDR1 is DFQATT, CDR2 SNEGSKA (reference sequence). This CDR3 region has 14 residues.

This CDR3 is CASGRARVGNEQFF. The gene calls are TRBV19 and TRBJ2-1; without DNA, the TCRdb call of TRBD2 cannot be checked. Germline V gene lookup returns CDR1 LNHDA and CDR2 SQIVND (reference sequence). The CDR3 has 14 amino acids.

V gene TRBV5-4 combines with J gene TRBJ2-2; the D call of TRBD1 rests on TCRdb alone, since no DNA is present to check it. CDR1 and CDR2 (germline): SGHNT, YYREEE (reference sequence). The CDR3 runs to 15 residues. The CDR3 spells CASTRSGQNTGELFF. Filled out from reference TRBV5-4 and TRBJ2-2, the complete variable domain reads ETGVTQSPTHLIKTRGQQVTLRCSSQSGHNTVSWYQQALGQGPQFIFQYYREEENGRGNFPPRFSGLQFPNYSSELNVNALELDDSALYLCASTRSGQNTGELFFGEGSRLTVL.

This rearrangement joins TRBV6-5 to TRBJ1-2. The CDR3 loop spans 13 amino acids. The germline gives CDR1 MNHEY, CDR2 SVGAGI. CDR3 protein: CASSSQRSVGYTF.

The rearrangement joins TRBV7-9 to TRBJ1-1; there is no DNA to check the TCRdb D call of TRBD1. CDR3 size: 15 residues. CDR1 and CDR2 from the germline V gene are SEHNR and FQNEAQ (reference sequence). The CDR3 loop is CASSLEGQGVTEAFF.

This chain joins TRBV10-1 and TRBJ1-4. Germline-derived CDR1 and CDR2 are WNHNN and SYGVQD (reference sequence). The CDR3 covers 14 residues. This chain's CDR3 is CASSESTTGGKLFF.

The J gene is TRBJ1-1, the V gene TRBV29-1. The CDR3 has 14 residues. Germline V gene lookup returns CDR1 SQVTM and CDR2 ANQGSEA. This chain's CDR3 is CSVDSTQMNTEAFF.

The rearrangement links TRBV4-3 to TRBJ2-7; TCRdb returns TRBD2, unconfirmable since there is no DNA. This CDR3 is built from 15 residues. Germline V CDR1 and CDR2: LGHNA, YSLEER. The chain's CDR3 is CASSSLAGGPAQQYF.

The CDR3 loop is CASSRIGGMGEKLFF. The rearrangement joins TRBV28 to TRBJ1-4; with no DNA, the TCRdb D assignment of TRBD1 cannot be verified. The length of the CDR3 is 15 residues. CDR1 is MDHEN and CDR2 is SYDVKM in the germline V gene.